This TCR beta chain is drawn from a study of T cell clones after liver transplantation. Turning to the study itself: Subjects received no induction therapy and standard immunosuppression until randomization at 12-24 months post-transplant.

In its sample, this clone was seen a few times. Antigen specificity is unknown. This table comes from immunoSEQ multiplex PCR, and its TCRdb copy is limited to in-frame clones, with some not included. The table lists around 19,000 clones, around 90% of them singletons. Regarding the study as a whole: Rather than being deleted, graft donor-reactive T cells may have moved into the graft. Small, mixed patient groups and varying post-transplant times limit these conclusions.

The CDR3 has 15 residues. V was pared by 4 bases and J by 8 bases, with 18 bases between. Germline CDR1 SGHNT, CDR2 YENEEA. This receptor was identified in a human donor who received a liver transplant. Sample: CD8+ T cells from blood, taken before liver transplant. The rearrangement links TRBV11-3 to TRBJ2-1; the D gene is possibly TRBD2 (6 bases). The CDR3 DNA reads TGTGCCAGCAGCTCTCGTAATGGGGGGACGCATGAGCAGTTCTTC. Residues: CASSSRNGGTHEQFF. Supplemented by reference TRBV11-3 and TRBJ2-1, the full variable domain reads EAGVVQSPRYKIIEKKQPVAFWCNPISGHNTLYWYLQNLGQGPELLIRYENEEAVDDSQLPKDRFSAERLKGVDSTLKIQPAELGDSAVYLCASSSRNGGTHEQFFGPGTRLTVL.